This record concerns one TCR beta chain sequence. This record comes from a study of blood T cell repertoires in COVID-19. Study overall: Whether acute or convalescent, the COVID-19 samples came from the United States, Italy and Spain.

Original handling: Counts of nucleated cells, estimated from reference gene primer amplification, were obtained. Libraries were prepared by immunoSEQ multiplex PCR; TCRdb keeps only in-frame clonotypes and omits some of them. D and trimming were read from the DNA, whereas the V and J calls and clone size are those reported in that table. The sample holds 250,000 to 300,000 clones; 65% to 90% are singletons and the top ten take about an eighth. Germline V gene data show CDR1 as GTSNPN and CDR2 as SVGIG (reference sequence). Trimming cost V 5 bases and J 1 base, with 8 bases left between them. This CDR3 is 12 amino acids long. It was during active infection that Seattle patients were enrolled and then longitudinally followed.

This chain uses TRBV30 with TRBJ1-1; a weak D match, TRBD1 (5 bases). This sequence was found in a woman in her seventies with COVID-19, enrolled during active disease. Sequences were obtained from peripheral blood. This chain's CDR3 is CAWDDRNTEAFF. DNA for the CDR3: TGTGCCTGGGATGACAGGAACACTGAAGCTTTCTTT. Looking up the rest from reference TRBV30 and TRBJ1-1 gives the full variable domain: SQTIHQWPATLVQPVGSPLSLECTVEGTSNPNLYWYRQAAGRGLQLLFYSVGIGQISSEVPQNLSASRPQDRQFILSSKKLLLSDSGFYLCAWDDRNTEAFFGQGTRLTVV.